Listed here are 25 T cell receptor beta chains from one sample, sequenced in a study of cytomegalovirus exposure and HLA in healthy donors. The PCR was carried out with 60 Vbeta primers and 13 Jbeta primers. Sequencing used immunoSEQ multiplex PCR; TCRdb keeps in-frame clones, though not all of them. The table lists roughly 70,000 clones. Sequenced input: PBMCs. These receptors came from a female donor in good health and CMV-seropositive.

This chain joins TRBV6-4 and TRBJ2-1; 7 bases line up with TRBD2. The CDR3 sequence is 16 residues long. The junction had 6 bases not matched to a gene; V was cut back by 0 bases and J by 4 bases. The germline CDR1 and CDR2 sequences are MRHNA and SNTAGT. Here the CDR3 reads CASSDSTSAHYNEQFF. The CDR3 nucleotides read TGTGCCAGCAGTGACTCAACTAGCGCCCATTACAATGAGCAGTTCTTC.

The chain links TRBV18 to TRBJ2-6, with D maybe TRBD1 (5 bases). The CDR3 has 15 residues. The ends were cut back, 3 bases at V and 2 bases at J, with 8 bases in the middle. Germline CDR1 is KGHSH and CDR2 is LQKENI. The CDR3 bases are TGTGCCAGCTCACCCCCCAGGGCTGGGGCCAACGTCCTGACTTTC. This translates into CASSPPRAGANVLTF. Looking up the rest from reference TRBV18 and TRBJ2-6 gives the full variable domain: NAGVMQNPRHLVRRRGQEARLRCSPMKGHSHVYWYRQLPEEGLKFMVYLQKENIIDESGMPKERFSAEFPKEGPSILRIQQVVRGDSAAYFCASSPPRAGANVLTFGAGSRLTVL.

The CDR3 protein is CASNISLCSGVLSYNEQFF. The CDR3 DNA reads as TGTGCCAGCAACATCTCTCTTTGTAGCGGGGTGTTGTCCTACAATGAGCAGTTCTTC. The chain joins TRBV21-1 to TRBJ2-1; TRBD2 is taken as the D call from the table, unchecked against the DNA. TRBV21-1 corresponds to a pseudogene. There are 19 residues in the CDR3.

V and J are TRBV10-3 and TRBJ2-1; 9 nucleotides match TRBD1. CDR1 ENHRY and CDR2 SYGVKD come from the germline V gene. The CDR3 spans 15 residues. Germline trimming cut 4 bases from V and 7 bases from J; bases unmatched to any gene: 8. The CDR3 coding sequence is TGTGCCATCAGTGGTTTAGGGACAGGGCTAAATGAGCAGTTCTTC. Translated: CAISGLGTGLNEQFF.

The V and J genes are TRBV5-6 and TRBJ2-5; D gene uncertain. The DNA end lines up better with TRBJ2-7; the J call may be wrong. The V gene's germline CDR1 is SGHDT and CDR2 YYEEEE. The CDR3 extends over 11 amino acids. The CDR3 spells CASSLEYEQYF. The CDR3 nucleotides read TGTGCCAGCAGCCTAGAATACGAGCAGTACTTC.

V and J are TRBV5-6 and TRBJ2-5; TRBD2 aligns across 13 bases. The CDR3 length is 18 residues. V dropped 3 bases and J dropped 4; count of bases not matched to a gene: 12. Germline CDR1 reads SGHDT; CDR2 reads YYEEEE. CDR3 DNA sequence: TGTGCCAGCAGCTCGGGACTAGCGGGATTGCGGGGGGGAGAGACCCAGTACTTC. This sequence encodes CASSSGLAGLRGGETQYF.

The V and J genes are TRBV7-8 and TRBJ2-7; 8 bases match TRBD1. The CDR3 is made up of 12 amino acids. CDR1 and CDR2 (germline): SGHVS, FQNEAQ. The V and J ends lost 8 bases and 2 bases, in that order; junction bases with no gene match: 2. CDR3 region: CASGTGTYEQYF. The CDR3 DNA reads TGTGCCAGCGGGACAGGTACCTACGAGCAGTACTTC.

V and J are TRBV19 and TRBJ2-7; D is uncertain. Germline V lookup: CDR1 LNHDA, CDR2 SQIVND (reference sequence). There are 13 residues in the CDR3. V lost 3 bases and J lost 2, with 8 bases in between. In nucleotides, the CDR3 is TGTGCCAGTAGTATGTCAATCACCTACGAGCAGTACTTC. As protein: CASSMSITYEQYF.

In terms of frequency, this clone is medium-sized (0.01 to 0.1%). V and J are TRBV7-3 and TRBJ2-1; 7 bases are a match to TRBD1. The V segment lost 6 bases and the J segment 4 bases; nucleotides outside the gene matches: 15. CDR1 and CDR2 from the germline V gene are SGHTA and FQGTGA. The CDR3 loop spans 17 amino acids. The chain's CDR3 is CASSPTYRGDSYNEQFF. In DNA form, the CDR3 reads TGTGCCAGCAGTCCGACCTACAGGGGCGACTCTTACAATGAGCAGTTCTTC.

The J gene is TRBJ2-2, the V gene TRBV7-9, with TRBD2 identical over 11 bases. With V trimmed by 2 bases and J by 6 bases, 14 bases remained unmatched. CDR3 length equals 19 residues. CDR1 and CDR2 (germline): SEHNR, FQNEAQ (reference sequence). CDR3 in amino acids: CASSLLPDLSGRAPGELFF. The CDR3 DNA reads as TGTGCCAGCAGCTTACTCCCCGACCTTAGCGGGAGGGCACCCGGGGAGCTGTTTTTT.

This chain links TRBV7-2 with TRBJ2-7; TRBD2 matches 7 bases. Germline values: CDR1 SGHTA, CDR2 FQGNSA. The V and J ends lost 5 bases and 6 bases, in that order; junction bases with no gene match: 4. The CDR3 consists of 12 residues. Here the CDR3 reads CASSLPGGEQYF. CDR3 in DNA: TGTGCCAGCAGCCTCCCGGGGGGCGAGCAGTACTTC.

This rearrangement joins TRBV30 to TRBJ2-2; TRBD1 is a possible D gene (5 bases). The CDR3 totals 13 residues. Trimming took off 2 bases at V and 4 bases at J, with 8 bases between the two ends. The germline CDR1 and CDR2 sequences are GTSNPN and SVGIG (reference sequence). The CDR3 spells CAWSTQGTGELFF. CDR3 bases: TGTGCCTGGAGTACCCAGGGCACCGGGGAGCTGTTTTTT.

This chain uses TRBV9 with TRBJ2-7; TRBD2 aligns across 11 bases. V was clipped by 4 bases and J by 3 bases; unmatched bases: 3. Germline V gene data show CDR1 as SGDLS and CDR2 as YYNGEE. The CDR3 covers 14 residues. CDR3 loop: CASSPGTSGYEQYF. CDR3 in DNA: TGTGCCAGCAGCCCCGGGACTAGCGGCTACGAGCAGTACTTC.

CDR3 bases: TGCGCCAGCAGCGTCAGGGATTCTGAGCAGTTCTTC. Protein product: CASSVRDSEQFF. V usage is TRBV5-1 and J usage is TRBJ2-1; D is perhaps TRBD1 (5 bases). V lost 4 bases and J lost 9, with 11 bases in between. Per germline, CDR1 SGHRS and CDR2 YFSETQ. The CDR3 is 12 amino acids.

This chain joins TRBV9 and TRBJ1-2; 12 bases match TRBD1. The CDR3 length is 16 residues. The germline V gene encodes CDR1 SGDLS and CDR2 YYNGEE. The trim removed 0 bases at V and 7 bases at J, leaving 7 bases unmatched. The chain's CDR3 is CASSVAAGQGARGYTF. The CDR3 bases are TGTGCCAGCAGCGTAGCTGCGGGACAGGGGGCGCGTGGCTACACCTTC. The variable domain in full, completed from reference TRBV9 and TRBJ1-2, reads DSGVTQTPKHLITATGQRVTLRCSPRSGDLSVYWYQQSLDQGLQFLIQYYNGEERAKGNILERFSAQQFPDLHSELNLSSLELGDSALYFCASSVAAGQGARGYTFGSGTRLTVV.

The V and J genes are TRBV7-9 and TRBJ1-2, with unresolved D. This CDR3 is 17 amino acids long. Germline CDR1 is SEHNR and CDR2 is FQNEAQ (reference sequence). Trimming pared 0 bases from V and 8 bases from J, leaving 22 bases between. DNA for the CDR3: TGTGCCAGCAGCTTAGCGAACCTACAGACCGCCGCTATGGGCTACACCTTC. Encoded protein: CASSLANLQTAAMGYTF. Variable domain in full (rest from reference TRBV7-9 and TRBJ1-2): DTGVSQNPRHKITKRGQNVTFRCDPISEHNRLYWYRQTLGQGPEFLTYFQNEAQLEKSRLLSDRFSAERPKGSFSTLEIQRTEQGDSAMYLCASSLANLQTAAMGYTFGSGTRLTVV.

The chain links TRBV10-3 to TRBJ1-1; 11 positions match TRBD1. This CDR3 contains 16 residues. Trimming took 10 bases from V and 3 from J; bases not matched to a gene: 13. CDR1 ENHRY and CDR2 SYGVKD come from the germline V gene. CDR3 bases: TGTGCCACCAGACAGGACAGGGGGCGAGAGGACACTGAAGCTTTCTTT. Translated: CATRQDRGREDTEAFF.

CDR3 DNA sequence: TGCAGCGTTGAAGGATACAGGGGCACATACGAGCAGTACTTC. Protein sequence: CSVEGYRGTYEQYF. The genes are TRBV29-1 and TRBJ2-7, with TRBD1 identical over 7 bases. CDR3 size: 14 residues. The germline gives CDR1 SQVTM, CDR2 ANQGSEA. Trimming removed 1 base from V and 4 bases from J; junction bases left unmatched: 7.

The chain couples TRBV10-3 to TRBJ2-1; 8 bases are a match to TRBD2. After removal of 3 bases from V and 7 bases from J, the junction contained 5 bases not matched to a gene. Per the germline V gene, CDR1 is ENHRY and CDR2 is SYGVKD. The length of the CDR3 is 14 residues. The CDR3 spells CAISERGGRNEQFF. CDR3 DNA: TGTGCCATCAGTGAACGGGGGGGACGGAATGAGCAGTTCTTC.

The J gene is TRBJ2-5, the V gene TRBV5-1, with TRBD2 identical over 8 bases. Losses at the gene ends were 8 bases for V and 0 bases for J; bases not matched to a gene: 3. The CDR3 sequence is 13 residues long. Germline values: CDR1 SGHRS, CDR2 YFSETQ. As DNA, the CDR3 is TGCGCCAGTAGCGGGACAAACCAAGAGACCCAGTACTTC. This codes for CASSGTNQETQYF. Full variable domain (rest looked up from reference TRBV5-1 and TRBJ2-5): KAGVTQTPRYLIKTRGQQVTLSCSPISGHRSVSWYQQTPGQGLQFLFEYFSETQRNKGNFPGRFSGRQFSNSRSEMNVSTLELGDSALYLCASSGTNQETQYFGPGTRLLVL.

The chain carries TRBV18 and TRBJ2-5, with TRBD2 matching 8 bases. The CDR3 extends over 14 amino acids. V lost 4 bases and J lost 5; bases outside the gene matches: 6. The germline CDR1 and CDR2 sequences are KGHSH and LQKENI. CDR3 protein: CASSLRTSYETQYF. For the CDR3, the DNA is TGTGCCAGCTCACTTCGGACTAGCTATGAGACCCAGTACTTC.

This chain uses TRBV5-1 with TRBJ1-4; no clear D. V lost 1 base to trimming and J lost 12 bases, with 13 bases between them. The CDR3 loop spans 13 amino acids. Germline CDR1 SGHRS, CDR2 YFSETQ. CDR3 bases: TGCGCCAGCAGCTTGACAGCAGATAGCGAACTGTTTTTT. Its translation is CASSLTADSELFF.

V usage is TRBV5-1 and J usage is TRBJ2-1, with 11 bases matching TRBD2. CDR3 length: 16 residues. With 4 bases clipped from V and 10 bases from J, the junction kept 13 bases outside the gene matches. Germline CDR1 is SGHRS and CDR2 is YFSETQ. In DNA, the CDR3 is TGCGCCAGCAGCACCCGACTAGCGGGAACCCCGGGAGAGCAGTTCTTC. This sequence encodes CASSTRLAGTPGEQFF.

This rearrangement joins TRBV19 to TRBJ1-5; D is undetermined. The CDR3 consists of 16 residues. The V end lost 4 bases, the J end lost 1 base, and 14 bases lay between the germline ends. Germline CDR1 and CDR2: LNHDA and SQIVND (reference sequence). CDR3 loop: CASSSQALRSNQPQHF. Written as DNA, the CDR3 is TGTGCCAGTAGTAGCCAGGCCCTTAGGAGCAATCAGCCCCAGCATTTT.

To note about this clone: One junction end disagrees with the germline gene, perhaps due to a read error. Other nucleotide sequences from this sample produce the same CDR3. V is TRBV25-1 and J is TRBJ2-5; D may be TRBD2 (5 bases). Germline V lookup: CDR1 MGHDK, CDR2 SYGVNS. The CDR3 has 15 residues. In nucleotides, the CDR3 is TGCGCCAGCAGTGGCAAACGGACTGAACAAGAGACCCAGTACTTC. Translating gives CASSGKRTEQETQYF.